Below, one TCR beta chain is given with its context. There is no known antigen for this receptor. Base-call qualities are not available, and no considerably larger clone is one nucleotide away. The source of the sample is a study of cytomegalovirus exposure and HLA in healthy donors (dated by TCRdb to 2017 to 2019). Regarding the study in general: An earlier analysis of some 550 of the donors reported 276 Gb of sequence data and some 120 million unique TCR beta sequences from roughly 180 million T cells. An earlier analysis of 587 of the donors used high-throughput TCR beta sequencing to judge whether each TCR beta V gene segment behaved as functional or pseudogenic. Around 320 gigabases of sequencing data and 80 million or so unique TCR sequences were included in an early release covering several hundred HLA-typed donors. Rather than using new phenotypic data, the later analysis identified candidate immune exposures from TCR beta sequences and from how often those sequences occurred across donors. On average, approximately 250,000 unique TCR beta nucleotide sequences were sequenced per donor among a few hundred genotyped donors of the cohort, with 15% to 20% of those sequences being non-productive. Genome-wide SNP genotypes for about 65% of the 666 donors were used in a later genetic analysis, which treated that subset as a discovery cohort. Of the roughly 400 genotyped donors, about 80% fell in the genetic ancestry cluster associated with self-reported Caucasian donors. Typing coverage varied by locus: roughly 629-640 donors for A, B, C, DRB1 and DQB1; roughly 500 for DQA1; nearly 610 for DPA1; 400 to 480 for DPB1. The study profiled the T cell repertoires of about 640 subjects by immunosequencing and related them to cytomegalovirus serostatus. The study combined high-throughput TCR immunosequencing, statistical association of individual TCRs with disease status, and machine learning to predict cytomegalovirus infection status. Along with the approximately 650-subject first cohort, a separate validation cohort of over a hundred different subjects was used. Class I and class II HLA loci were covered by the typing at four-digit resolution. The study aimed to test whether signatures of past pathogen exposure could be identified by cataloging public T cell receptors. Because of strong linkage in the cohort, roughly five DR-DQ haplotypes were treated as single units for association and clustering. All discovery cohort repertoires had been generated on a single sequencing platform. To study patterns of TCR occurrence, a later analysis re-analyzed previously published TCR beta repertoires from several hundred donors and added high-resolution HLA genotyping. Alongside the repertoire data, information on donor age, sex, ethnicity and CMV serostatus was compiled.

Libraries came from the immunoSEQ multiplex PCR assay. For the multiplex PCR, a mixture combining 60 forward primers for TCR Vbeta segments and 13 reverse primers for TCR Jbeta segments was used. The CDR3 region of rearranged TCR beta genes was amplified from genomic DNA with a multiplex PCR assay. The amplified TCR beta libraries were sequenced on the Illumina HiSeq System as 87-base-pair reads. On the study's bioinformatics: In a later analysis, tens of millions of unique TCR beta chains were counted across the approximately 670 repertoires, and approximately 11 million of these chains were shared by at least two donors. A nearest-neighbor algorithm error-corrected the raw reads and collapsed the reads into unique sequences, merging closely related sequences to remove PCR and sequencing errors. To assign V, D and J gene segments, CDR3 sequences were aligned to IMGT reference sequences. For a sequence to be retained, at least a six-nucleotide match to both a V gene segment and a J gene segment was required. A rearrangement counted as productive if the CDR3 had no stop codons and remained in frame with V and J, and every other rearrangement counted as non-productive. CDR3 was defined by IMGT convention, running from the second conserved V-encoded cysteine to the conserved J-encoded phenylalanine. Sequences without an unambiguous match to a single V gene segment were excluded from the earlier analysis of over 500 of the donors. An earlier analysis of under 750 of the donors called V segments functional above 56.7% productive rearrangements and segregating when the between-donor standard deviation exceeded 5%. A statistical classification framework was developed to diagnose cytomegalovirus status using the catalog of TCR beta chain sequences. V and J gene assignment, in a later analysis, came from comparing TCR nucleotide sequences with IMGT/GENE-DB human TR gene sequences. Using the TCRdist pipeline, a later analysis assigned CDR3 sequences along with most-parsimonious VDJ recombination scenarios. A later analysis defined each TCR beta chain by its CDR3 amino acid sequence plus V-gene family, and excluded reads lacking a unique V-gene family. To address suspected cross-contamination and a sequencing artifact, a later analysis removed 450 to 700 highly shared, low-generation-probability nucleotide sequences. In a later analysis, a clonal expansion index for each public chain was calculated from normalized within-repertoire ranks of inferred template counts. Generation probabilities in a later analysis came from a VDJ recombination model fitted to out-of-frame rearrangements, and those results were checked against IGoR. In a later analysis, TCR-TCR, TCR-HLA and TCR-CMV co-occurrence was scored with hypergeometric tests, and a repertoire-size bias correction was applied to TCR pairs. False discovery rates were estimated in a later analysis by permuting HLA or CMV assignments 20 times. In a later analysis, co-occurring TCRs were grouped with DBSCAN, and TCRdist sequence similarity was added when clustering was performed within HLA-allele-positive subsets. For co-occurrence clustering, repertoires with fewer than 30,000 or more than 120,000 public chains were excluded, along with 4 to 6 repertoires with anomalous nucleotide sharing. Sourced from immuneACCESS, this table was stored by TCRdb with only in-frame sequences that have V and J called. A share of the clones is absent; for the studies checked, an unresolved V gene accounts for under half, and the remainder has no known explanation. The V and J calls and clone size come from that table; D and trimming were worked out from the DNA. In this sample the table shows 100,000 to 150,000 clones, over 65% of which occur a single time. Clones ranked in the top ten supply roughly 5.9% of the sample.

The germline V gene supplies CDR1 SGHVS and CDR2 FNYEAQ. A distance of 11 bases separates the germline ends of V and J, which lose 5 bases and 0 bases respectively. The CDR3 runs 15 residues from the cysteine to the phenylalanine. This entry keeps only the CDR3 DNA: 45 bases, framed from base 1. What the study reported, not specific to this receptor: In an earlier analysis of approximately 590 of the donors, most TCR beta V segments were observed in productive rearrangements about 87% or about 30% of the time, broadly matching IMGT annotations. Some IMGT-functional V segments, including TRBV6-2 and TRBV6-3, could not be told apart with the 87-base-pair reads, so those segments were excluded. Linkage disequilibrium might explain the correlated functional status among segregating V segments, but an unknown experimental factor could not be excluded. A total of 164 TCR beta chains were listed by the study as associated with cytomegalovirus. In this cohort, only TCR beta chains were sequenced, and detectable features were limited by the absence of alpha or paired-chain data. In a later analysis, most CMV-associated TCR beta chains were found to appear HLA-restricted, with HLA associations seemingly driven largely by CMV exposure. Because HLA typing was unavailable for some donors at each locus, only the typed subset was used in association tests. Most TCR sequences were seen in very few donors, while some public TCRs were found in many individuals. When HLA alleles, especially DR and DQ, strongly co-occurred, TCR associations were difficult to assign to individual alleles. A cluster of highly shared sequence variants was judged likely to be a technical artifact of the sequencing pipeline. CMV serostatus was the only immune exposure information available for the cohort. A later genetic analysis associated a missense DCLRE1C variant with V-gene and J-gene trimming of TCR beta chains, and an independent cohort replicated the association. In vitro tests confirmed that a few of the cytomegalovirus-associated TCR beta chains recognize cytomegalovirus antigens. A later genetic analysis reported fewer N-insertions in productive TCRs among donors in an Asian-associated ancestry cluster than the roughly 690-donor mean. It was suggested by the authors that the approach could potentially be generalized to other disease states and immunological phenotypes. In a later analysis, TCR association rates were found to vary across HLA loci, with the most associated TCRs seen for DRB1 alleles and the fewest for HLA-C alleles. The classifier was reported to diagnose cytomegalovirus status with high specificity and sensitivity in both the original cohort and the validation cohort. Presence/absence analyses assumed roughly uniform sequencing depth across donors, an assumption that may not hold. In a later analysis, 16,951 TCR beta sequences were associated with specific HLA alleles at a false discovery rate of 0.05. In a later analysis, several top co-occurrence clusters were reported to appear linked to parvovirus B19, influenza, CMV and Epstein-Barr virus. A further reported finding was that TCR beta sequences accurately predicted the HLA-A and HLA-B alleles for most subjects in the first cohort. In a later analysis, HLA-associated TCR beta chains were found to be more clonally expanded and to have lower generation probabilities than equally common non-associated chains. The earlier analysis of nearly 600 of the donors excluded about 16 rarely observed V segments, including chromosome 9 orphons, because counts were too low.

The cohort consisted of hundreds of healthy bone marrow donors. At the time of sampling, all cohort members were nominally healthy, though unrecorded immune exposures were likely present. The donor tested CMV seronegative and was one of the 352 seronegative cohort members. A peripheral blood sample was collected from each donor, and TCR beta sequencing was performed on peripheral blood mononuclear cells. The Qiagen DNeasy Blood Extraction Kit was used to extract genomic DNA from the blood cell samples. The rearranged chain carries TRBV7-6 and TRBJ2-1, with a weak D call of TRBD2 (6 bases match). The receptor was derived from a woman aged 40 to 50 in good health and CMV-seronegative. Sequencing was done on a sample of PBMCs. The base sequence is TGTGCCAGCAGCCCCGCGGGAAGCTCCTACAATGAGCAGTTCTTC. Its protein product is CASSPAGSSYNEQFF.